The next 20 T cell receptor beta chains were all read from a single sample in a study of shared T cell receptors in the human thymus. Clones were sequenced by immunoSEQ multiplex PCR, and TCRdb holds only the in-frame ones, with some missing. The sample consists of about 660,000 clones, approximately 88% of them appearing once. This sample was also put to use in a study of human thymus T cells.

The source material was thymocytes. These receptors were obtained from a boy younger than two with a congenital heart defect.

This chain links TRBV11-2 with TRBJ2-1; tentative D call: TRBD1 (6 bases). The germline V gene has CDR1 SGHAT and CDR2 FQNNGV. Trimming left V 8 bases short and J 8 bases short, with 16 bases between. There are 13 residues in the CDR3. CDR3 protein: CASDNRGYHEQFF. The CDR3 DNA reads as TGTGCCAGCGACAATAGGGGGTACCATGAGCAGTTCTTC.

J is TRBJ1-2 and V is TRBV6-6; D gene unclear. V lost 5 bases to trimming and J lost 3 bases, with 7 bases between them. This CDR3 has 12 residues. CDR1 is MNHNY, CDR2 SVGAGI, per germline (reference sequence). In DNA form, the CDR3 reads TGTGCCAGCAGTCTCCGGGACTATGGCTACACCTTC. Residues: CASSLRDYGYTF.

This chain connects TRBV18 to TRBJ2-3, with 11 bases lining up with TRBD2. V trimming: 3 bases; J trimming: 4 bases; junction bases outside the gene matches: 9. This CDR3 has 17 amino acids. The germline V gene has CDR1 KGHSH and CDR2 LQKENI. CDR3 coding DNA: TGTGCCAGCTCACCTGAGCCGGGACTAGCGGCGGCAGATACGCAGTATTTT. Encoded protein: CASSPEPGLAAADTQYF. Filled out from reference TRBV18 and TRBJ2-3, the complete variable domain reads NAGVMQNPRHLVRRRGQEARLRCSPMKGHSHVYWYRQLPEEGLKFMVYLQKENIIDESGMPKERFSAEFPKEGPSILRIQQVVRGDSAAYFCASSPEPGLAAADTQYFGPGTRLTVL.

The rearrangement links TRBV5-1 to TRBJ2-5; the match to TRBD2 covers 16 bases. The CDR3 has 18 amino acids. The germline CDR1 and CDR2 sequences are SGHRS and YFSETQ. V shed 4 bases, J shed 5 bases, and the junction held 11 bases outside the gene matches. CDR3 protein: CASSPGTSGRALKETQYF. The CDR3 coding sequence is TGCGCCAGCAGCCCAGGGACTAGCGGGAGGGCCCTTAAGGAGACCCAGTACTTC.

The rearrangement uses TRBV4-1 and TRBJ1-1; D unclear. The V end lost 3 bases, the J end lost 1 base, and 9 bases lay between the germline ends. Germline V gene lookup returns CDR1 MGHRA and CDR2 YSYEKL. The CDR3 is 14 residues long. DNA for the CDR3: TGCGCCAGCAGCCACCCCGCAGGGAACACTGAAGCTTTCTTT. This sequence encodes CASSHPAGNTEAFF.

J is TRBJ1-1 and V is TRBV30; D might be TRBD1 (5 bases). The ends were cut back, 0 bases at V and 5 bases at J, with 13 bases in the middle. In germline, CDR1 is GTSNPN, CDR2 SVGIG (reference sequence). CDR3 length: 14 residues. The CDR3: CAWSVPRGNTEAFF. DNA for the CDR3: TGTGCCTGGAGTGTACCCCGGGGGAATACTGAAGCTTTCTTT.

The chain links TRBV28 to TRBJ2-1, with 10 bases aligning to TRBD2. This CDR3 contains 17 residues. Germline CDR1 reads MDHEN; CDR2 reads SYDVKM. J lost 1 base, V lost 2 bases, and 5 bases had no gene match. The CDR3 is CASSLLGLACSYNEQFF. CDR3 sequence (DNA): TGTGCCAGCAGTTTACTGGGACTAGCGTGTTCCTACAATGAGCAGTTCTTC.

The rearrangement joins TRBV30 to TRBJ1-2, with TRBD1 matching over 12 bases. Germline values: CDR1 GTSNPN, CDR2 SVGIG (reference sequence). The CDR3 loop spans 17 amino acids. The ends lost 3 bases at V and 2 bases at J; junction bases unmatched: 10. DNA of the CDR3: TGTGCCTGGAGACTCCGGGACAGGGGGCGACGGAACTATGGCTACACCTTC. Protein: CAWRLRDRGRRNYGYTF. Based on the CDR3 plus reference TRBV30 and TRBJ1-2, the full variable domain is SQTIHQWPATLVQPVGSPLSLECTVEGTSNPNLYWYRQAAGRGLQLLFYSVGIGQISSEVPQNLSASRPQDRQFILSSKKLLLSDSGFYLCAWRLRDRGRRNYGYTFGSGTRLTVV.

V and J are TRBV19 and TRBJ1-2, with TRBD1 as a possible D gene (5 bases). The CDR3 runs to 15 residues. The V end was cut by 3 bases, the J end by 8 bases, with 19 bases between. Germline V lookup: CDR1 LNHDA, CDR2 SQIVND (reference sequence). CDR3 residues: CASSILGQGTSGYTF. For the CDR3, the DNA is TGTGCCAGTAGTATCCTAGGTCAGGGAACCTCAGGCTACACCTTC.

The DNA for the CDR3 is TGCGCCAGCAGCGAGACCTCCTCGGGACTAGCGGGAGTCGACTCCTACAATGAGCAGTTCTTC. Protein sequence: CASSETSSGLAGVDSYNEQFF. The chain combines TRBV5-1 with TRBJ2-1; 14 nucleotides align to TRBD2. Trimming cost V 4 bases and J 0 bases; bases outside gene matches: 15. There are 21 residues in the CDR3. Germline-derived CDR1 and CDR2 are SGHRS and YFSETQ.

The chain couples TRBV4-1 to TRBJ2-7; 7 bases line up with TRBD2. After removal of 0 bases from V and 2 bases from J, the junction contained 10 bases not matched to a gene. The CDR3 contains 17 residues. Germline CDR1 and CDR2: MGHRA and YSYEKL. CDR3: CASSQEREVARTYEQYF. CDR3 sequence (DNA): TGCGCCAGCAGCCAAGAACGGGAGGTGGCCCGGACCTACGAGCAGTACTTC.

V gene TRBV5-6 combines with J gene TRBJ2-3; D ambiguous. The V gene's germline CDR1 is SGHDT and CDR2 YYEEEE. The CDR3 totals 13 residues. V was cut by 4 bases and J by 8 bases, with 14 bases left in between. The CDR3 here is CASSPSSSGTQYF. CDR3 in DNA: TGTGCCAGCAGCCCTTCATCCTCGGGTACGCAGTATTTT.

This chain connects TRBV7-9 to TRBJ1-5, with D possibly matching TRBD1 (6 bases). Trimming took 3 bases from V and 7 from J, leaving 16 bases between them. CDR1 and CDR2 from the germline V gene are SEHNR and FQNEAQ (reference sequence). The CDR3 consists of 15 residues. CDR3 amino acids: CASSFTVGGGQPQHF. Written as DNA, the CDR3 is TGTGCCAGCAGCTTCACTGTGGGGGGGGGCCAGCCCCAGCATTTT.

The sample holds one count of this clone. The chain is built from TRBV29-1 and TRBJ1-2; D is possibly TRBD1 (5 bases). V shed 3 bases and J shed 9 bases, with 11 bases lying between them. The germline CDR1 and CDR2 sequences are SQVTM and ANQGSEA. This CDR3 region has 11 residues. The CDR3 nucleotides are TGCAGCGTTGATAAGTCAGGGAGCTACACCTTC. This sequence encodes CSVDKSGSYTF. Full variable domain (missing parts from reference TRBV29-1 and TRBJ1-2): SAVISQKPSRDICQRGTSLTIQCQVDSQVTMMFWYRQQPGQSLTLIATANQGSEATYESGFVIDKFPISRPNLTFSTLTVSNMSPEDSSIYLCSVDKSGSYTFGSGTRLTVV.

The chain employs TRBV10-3 and TRBJ2-7; D gene ambiguous. V was pared by 3 bases and J by 3 bases, with 9 bases between. The CDR3 is made up of 13 amino acids. Germline CDR1 is ENHRY and CDR2 is SYGVKD. CDR3 loop: CAISDEALYEQYF. In nucleotides, the CDR3 is TGTGCCATCAGTGATGAGGCCCTCTACGAGCAGTACTTC.

The CDR3 DNA follows: TGTGCCAGCACCCCAACCCTTGGACTAGCGGGGGTCGATGAGCAGTTCTTC. Translated: CASTPTLGLAGVDEQFF. The V call is TRBV28, the J call TRBJ2-1, with 13 bases that match TRBD2. Per germline, CDR1 MDHEN and CDR2 SYDVKM. The CDR3 consists of 17 residues. V was pared by 7 bases and J by 8 bases, with 14 bases of the junction left unmatched.

This clone appeared a single time. The CDR3 spells CASSFSGAGDVDTQYF. CDR3 nucleotides: TGCGCCAGCAGCTTTAGTGGAGCGGGAGATGTAGATACGCAGTATTTT. This sequence joins TRBV5-1 and TRBJ2-3; the match to TRBD2 covers 8 bases. The V gene's germline CDR1 is SGHRS and CDR2 YFSETQ. The CDR3 is 16 amino acids. V was clipped by 2 bases and J by 5 bases; unmatched bases: 10.

The V and J genes are TRBV27 and TRBJ2-7; 8 positions agree with TRBD2. Germline values: CDR1 MNHEY, CDR2 SMNVEV (reference sequence). Trimming removed 6 bases from V and 2 bases from J; junction bases left unmatched: 6. This CDR3 has 14 amino acids. CDR3 sequence: CASRALAAPYEQYF. The CDR3 DNA is TGTGCCAGCAGAGCACTAGCGGCCCCCTACGAGCAGTACTTC.

This clone was observed a single time. The rearrangement links TRBV21-1 to TRBJ2-5; the D call in the table, TRBD2, was not verified against the DNA. TRBV21-1 is listed as a pseudogene. This CDR3 is built from 15 residues. CDR3 DNA sequence: TGTGCCAGCAGCCCGCCCCGGAGGGCGGAAGAGACCCAGTACTTC. This codes for CASSPPRRAEETQYF.

The chain links TRBV11-2 to TRBJ2-7; 10 bases agree with TRBD2. The CDR3 is made up of 15 amino acids. Germline V gene data show CDR1 as SGHAT and CDR2 as FQNNGV. V lost 5 bases and J lost 2; bases outside the gene matches: 6. The CDR3 sequence: CASSGGGLAPYEQYF. In nucleotides, the CDR3 is TGTGCCAGCAGCGGGGGGGGACTAGCGCCCTACGAGCAGTACTTC.